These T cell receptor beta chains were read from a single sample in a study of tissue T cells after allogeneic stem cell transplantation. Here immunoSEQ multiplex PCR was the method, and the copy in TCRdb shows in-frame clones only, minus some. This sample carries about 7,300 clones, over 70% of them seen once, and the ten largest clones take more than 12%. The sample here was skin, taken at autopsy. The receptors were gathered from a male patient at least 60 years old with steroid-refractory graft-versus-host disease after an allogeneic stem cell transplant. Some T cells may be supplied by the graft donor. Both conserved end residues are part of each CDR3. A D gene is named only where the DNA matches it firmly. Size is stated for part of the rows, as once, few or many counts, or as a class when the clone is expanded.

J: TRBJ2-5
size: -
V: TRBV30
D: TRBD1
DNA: TGTGCCTGGACTCAGGGGGCGGTTGGTGAGACCCAGTACTTC
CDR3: CAWTQGAVGETQYF

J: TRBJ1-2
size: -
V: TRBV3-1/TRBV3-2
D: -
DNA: TGTGCCAGCAGCCCCCGTCGGAATGATGGCTACACCTTC
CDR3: CASSPRRNDGYTF

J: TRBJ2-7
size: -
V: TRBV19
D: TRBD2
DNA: TGTGCCAGTAGCACCGGGACTAGCGTGTGGGAGCAGTACTTC
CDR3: CASSTGTSVWEQYF

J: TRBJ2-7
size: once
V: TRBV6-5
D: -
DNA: TGTGCCAGCAGTTACGGGTGGGGGAACTCCTACGAGCAGTACTTC
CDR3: CASSYGWGNSYEQYF

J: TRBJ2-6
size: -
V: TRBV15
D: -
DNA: TGTGCCACCAGCAGGCCCTCCGCAGGGACGGGTGGGGCCAACGTCCTGACTTTC
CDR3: CATSRPSAGTGGANVLTF

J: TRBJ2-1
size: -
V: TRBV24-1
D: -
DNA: TGTGCCACCAGTGATGTCCAGGGGTTAGGGCAGTTCTTC
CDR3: CATSDVQGLGQFF

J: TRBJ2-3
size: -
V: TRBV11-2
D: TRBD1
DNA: TGTGCCAGCAGCTTTTTAGCGGGGACAGGGGGTACAGATACGCAGTATTTT
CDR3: CASSFLAGTGGTDTQYF

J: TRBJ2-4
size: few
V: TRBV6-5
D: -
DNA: TGTGCCAGCAGAATTGGGACGCTGAAAAACATTCAGTACTTC
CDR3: CASRIGTLKNIQYF

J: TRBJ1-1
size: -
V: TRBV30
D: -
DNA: TGTGCCTGGAGTGTTCGTTGGTCACGGTCTTGGCTAGGAGCTTTCTTT
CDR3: CAWSVRWSRSWLGAFF

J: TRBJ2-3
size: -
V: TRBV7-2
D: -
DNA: TGTGCCAGCAGCCCTAGAGGGCCCAACACAGATACGCAGTATTTT
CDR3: CASSPRGPNTDTQYF

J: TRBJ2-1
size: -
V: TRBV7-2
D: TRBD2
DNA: TGTGCCAGCAGCCCAACGTACGGGGGGGTGAGCAATGAGCAGTTCTTC
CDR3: CASSPTYGGVSNEQFF

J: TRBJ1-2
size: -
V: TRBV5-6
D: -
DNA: TGTGCCAGCAGCTTGATGGGGGGCTACACCTTC
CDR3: CASSLMGGYTF

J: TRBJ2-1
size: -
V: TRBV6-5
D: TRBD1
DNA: TGTGCCAGCAGGATGGGACAGGGGCCCTACAATGAGCAGTTCTTC
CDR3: CASRMGQGPYNEQFF

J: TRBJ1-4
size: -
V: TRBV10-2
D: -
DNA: TGCGCCAGCACGGACCAGGGCTTAAATGAAAAACTGTTTTTT
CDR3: CASTDQGLNEKLFF

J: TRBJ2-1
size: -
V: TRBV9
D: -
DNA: TGTGCCAGCAGCGCCGGGGAGAGGGGGAGAAATGAGCAGTTCTTC
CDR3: CASSAGERGRNEQFF

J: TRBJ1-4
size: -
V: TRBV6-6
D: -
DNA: TGTGCCAGCAGTTACCAGCCAGAAGTAAAACTGTTTTTT
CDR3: CASSYQPEVKLFF

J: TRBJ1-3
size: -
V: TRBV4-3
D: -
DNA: TGCGCCAGCAGCCCCTCGGACTTCTCTGGAAACACCATATATTTT
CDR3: CASSPSDFSGNTIYF

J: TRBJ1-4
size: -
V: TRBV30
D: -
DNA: TGTGCCTGGAGTTCTGCGCGGCTAGGACTCCAGGCTAATGAAAAACTGTTTTTT
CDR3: CAWSSARLGLQANEKLFF

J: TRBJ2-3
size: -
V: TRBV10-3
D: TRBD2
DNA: TGTGCCGTGGGAGGGACGCAGTATTTT
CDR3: CAVGGTQYF

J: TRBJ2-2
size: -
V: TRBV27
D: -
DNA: TGTGCCAGCAGTCCCGCAGCTTGGATCTCGGGGTCGTCCGGGGAGCTGTTTTTT
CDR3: CASSPAAWISGSSGELFF

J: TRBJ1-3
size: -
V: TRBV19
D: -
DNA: TGTGCCAGTAGTAAGAGGTTCTCTGGAAACACCATATATTTT
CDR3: CASSKRFSGNTIYF

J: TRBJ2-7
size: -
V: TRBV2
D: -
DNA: TGTGCCAGCAGTGGACGGACCTCCTACGAGCAGTACTTC
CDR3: CASSGRTSYEQYF

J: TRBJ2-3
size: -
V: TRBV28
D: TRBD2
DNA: TGTGCCAGCAGTTGGTATAACAGGCGTCTAGCGGAAGATACGCAGTATTTT
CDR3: CASSWYNRRLAEDTQYF

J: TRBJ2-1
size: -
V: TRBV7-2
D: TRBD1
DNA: TGTGCCAGCAGCAGGACAGGGGTTTACGATGAGCAGTTCTTC
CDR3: CASSRTGVYDEQFF

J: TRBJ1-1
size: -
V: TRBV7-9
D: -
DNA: TGTGCCAGCAGCTCAGCCACCCAAGGACGGAGGAACACTGAAGCTTTCTTT
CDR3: CASSSATQGRRNTEAFF

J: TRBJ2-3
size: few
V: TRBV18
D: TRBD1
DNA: TGTGCCAGCTCAAGCGACAGGGGGACAGATACGCAGTATTTT
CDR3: CASSSDRGTDTQYF

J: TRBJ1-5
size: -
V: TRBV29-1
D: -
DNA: TGCAGCGTTGCAGGGATGAATCAGCCCCAGCATTTT
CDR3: CSVAGMNQPQHF

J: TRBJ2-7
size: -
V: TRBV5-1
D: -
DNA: TGCGCCAGCAGCCGAGGGGGGACAAGACAATACGAGCAGTACTTC
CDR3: CASSRGGTRQYEQYF

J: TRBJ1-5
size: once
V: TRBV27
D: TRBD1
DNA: TGTGCCAGCAGTCCTTCGGGACAGAGTAATCAGCCCCAGCATTTT
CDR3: CASSPSGQSNQPQHF

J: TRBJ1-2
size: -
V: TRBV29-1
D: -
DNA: TGCAGCGAGGAAAGGAACTATGGCTACACCTTC
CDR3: CSEERNYGYTF

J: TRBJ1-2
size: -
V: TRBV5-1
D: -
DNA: TGCGCCAGCAGCTTGATATCAGGAGGGAACTATGGCTACACCTTC
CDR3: CASSLISGGNYGYTF

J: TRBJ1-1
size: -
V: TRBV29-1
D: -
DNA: TGCAGCGTTGTGTCAGGGCCGGGGGACACTGAAGCTTTCTTT
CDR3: CSVVSGPGDTEAFF

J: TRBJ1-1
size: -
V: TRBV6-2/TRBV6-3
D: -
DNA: TGTGCCAGCAGCCCCACGACGGAAGAGAACACTGAAGCTTTCTTT
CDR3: CASSPTTEENTEAFF

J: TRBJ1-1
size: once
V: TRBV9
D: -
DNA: TGTGCCAGCAGCGTAGTTGGGGGGAAGTACGGTGAAGCTTTCTTT
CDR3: CASSVVGGKYGEAFF

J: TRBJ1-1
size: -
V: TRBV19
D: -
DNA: TGTGCCAGTAGTGCAAAGGGCCAGGTAGGCTCGTACACTGAAGCTTTCTTT
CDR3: CASSAKGQVGSYTEAFF

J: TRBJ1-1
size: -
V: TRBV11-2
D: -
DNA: TGTGCCAGCAGTCCATGGCGGAACACTGAAGCTTTCTTT
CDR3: CASSPWRNTEAFF

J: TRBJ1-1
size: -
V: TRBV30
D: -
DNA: TGTGCCTGGAGTGTAGGTAGGTTAGGGATTCAGAACACTGAAGCTTTCTTT
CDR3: CAWSVGRLGIQNTEAFF

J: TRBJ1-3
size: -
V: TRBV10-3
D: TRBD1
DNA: TGTGCCATCAGTCGGGGGTTGGACAGGAGCTCTGGAAACACCATATATTTT
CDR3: CAISRGLDRSSGNTIYF

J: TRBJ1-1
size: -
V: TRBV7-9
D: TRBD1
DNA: TGTGCCAGCAGCTCACCTGGACAGGGAAGGGGCACTGAAGCTTTCTTT
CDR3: CASSSPGQGRGTEAFF

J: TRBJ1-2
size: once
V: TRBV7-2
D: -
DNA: TGTGCCAGCAGCTTAGATCTGTATGGCTACACCTTC
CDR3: CASSLDLYGYTF

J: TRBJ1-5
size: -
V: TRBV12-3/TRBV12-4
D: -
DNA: TGTGCCAGCAGTTTCGGGGCCACCTACCGCCAGCATTTT
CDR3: CASSFGATYRQHF

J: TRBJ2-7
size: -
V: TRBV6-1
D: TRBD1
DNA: TGTGCCAGCAGTGAGGACAGGGGGGTAAACTACGAGCAGTACTTC
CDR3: CASSEDRGVNYEQYF

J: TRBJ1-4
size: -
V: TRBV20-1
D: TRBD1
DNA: TGCAGTGCTAGTCCGGGACAGGGGGTGGAAAAACTGTTTTTT
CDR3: CSASPGQGVEKLFF

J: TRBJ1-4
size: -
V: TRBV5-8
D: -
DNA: TGTGCCAGCAGCCCCCAGCCTAATGAAAAACTGTTTTTT
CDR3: CASSPQPNEKLFF

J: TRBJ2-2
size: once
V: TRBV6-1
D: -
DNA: TGTGCCAGCAGTTCGGGGATGTTGGCCGGGGAGCTGTTTTTT
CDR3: CASSSGMLAGELFF

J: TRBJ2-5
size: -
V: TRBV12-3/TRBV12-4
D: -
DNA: TGTGCCAGCTGTGAACAGGGAGAAGAGACCCAGTACTTC
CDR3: CASCEQGEETQYF

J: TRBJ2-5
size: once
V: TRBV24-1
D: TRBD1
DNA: TGTGCCACCAGTGATTTGAGACAGGGGGCTCGGGAGACCCAGTACTTC
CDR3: CATSDLRQGARETQYF

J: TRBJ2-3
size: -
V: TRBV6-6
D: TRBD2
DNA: TGTGCCAGCAGTTACCGTGCGGGGGGCCCCACAGATACGCAGTATTTT
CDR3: CASSYRAGGPTDTQYF

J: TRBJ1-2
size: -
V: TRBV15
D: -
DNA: TGTGCCAGCAACAGGCCCTCCTTTAGGGATGGCTACACCTTC
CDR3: CASNRPSFRDGYTF

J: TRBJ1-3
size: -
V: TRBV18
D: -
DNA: TGTGCCAGCTCACCAACCGGGGGATACTCTGGAAACACCATATATTTT
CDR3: CASSPTGGYSGNTIYF

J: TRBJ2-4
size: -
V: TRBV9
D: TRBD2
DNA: TGTGCCAGCAGCGCCGAGACGGGACTAGCGGGGGGGCTTCCCAAAAACATTCAGTACTTC
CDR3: CASSAETGLAGGLPKNIQYF

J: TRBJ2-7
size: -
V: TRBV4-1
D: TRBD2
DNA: TGCGCCAGCAGCCGGAGCGGGGGTGGCGAGCAGTACTTC
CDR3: CASSRSGGGEQYF

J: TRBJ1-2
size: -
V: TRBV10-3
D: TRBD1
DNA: TGTGCCATCAGTGGCCCCGACAGGGACTTAGATGGCTACACCTTC
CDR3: CAISGPDRDLDGYTF

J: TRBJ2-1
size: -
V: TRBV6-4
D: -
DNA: TGTGCCCGATCCGGGAGCCCGTACAATGAGCAGTTCTTC
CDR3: CARSGSPYNEQFF

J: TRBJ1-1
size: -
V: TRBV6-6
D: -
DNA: TGTGCCAGCAGTTACAGGGACACTGAAGCTTTCTTT
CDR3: CASSYRDTEAFF

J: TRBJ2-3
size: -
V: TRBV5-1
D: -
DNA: TGCGCCAGCAGCTTCATGACAGGTACAGATACGCAGTATTTT
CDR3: CASSFMTGTDTQYF

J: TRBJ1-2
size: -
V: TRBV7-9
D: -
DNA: TGTGCCAGCAGCTTAGCTGGGGCCTATGGCTACGCCTTC
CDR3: CASSLAGAYGYAF

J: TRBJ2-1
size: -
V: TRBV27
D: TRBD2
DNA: TGTGCCAGCACCCCAGGTCGGCTAGCGGGGGGCACTGAGCAGTTCTTC
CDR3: CASTPGRLAGGTEQFF

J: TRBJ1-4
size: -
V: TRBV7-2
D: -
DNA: TGTGCCAGCAGCTTGGACAGAACTAATGAAAAACTGTTTTTT
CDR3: CASSLDRTNEKLFF

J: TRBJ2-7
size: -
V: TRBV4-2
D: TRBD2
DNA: TGTGCCAGCAGCCCCCGGTGGGGGACTAGCGAAACTTACGAGCAGTACTTC
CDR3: CASSPRWGTSETYEQYF